This TCR beta chain was sequenced in a study of blood T cells in healthy people across ages. This clonotype turned up a few times. Between the trimmed V and J ends, which lost 4 bases and 13 bases, there was a span of 25 bases. Germline V lookup: CDR1 SGHVS, CDR2 FQNEAQ. The CDR3 length is 16 residues. It was with a sample-barcoded 5' primer and a J-beta primer mix that a second PCR of roughly 7 to 12 cycles was run. TCRdb reanalysed the 5' RACE reads using MiXCR and keeps one entry per CDR3 protein. The sample includes under 1,100,000 distinct CDR3 sequences, 20% to 25% seen only once; the top ten take around 0.75%. This sample also belongs to another study, concerning T cells of mothers and their children.

This chain connects TRBV7-8 to TRBJ1-4, with D unresolved. The sequencing sample was made of blood. The receptor comes from a girl aged 2 to 10 in good health. In DNA, the CDR3 is TGTGCCAGCAGCTCAGGACCGGAGAGACGCGGCCTGGGACTGTTTTTT. Amino acids: CASSSGPERRGLGLFF.